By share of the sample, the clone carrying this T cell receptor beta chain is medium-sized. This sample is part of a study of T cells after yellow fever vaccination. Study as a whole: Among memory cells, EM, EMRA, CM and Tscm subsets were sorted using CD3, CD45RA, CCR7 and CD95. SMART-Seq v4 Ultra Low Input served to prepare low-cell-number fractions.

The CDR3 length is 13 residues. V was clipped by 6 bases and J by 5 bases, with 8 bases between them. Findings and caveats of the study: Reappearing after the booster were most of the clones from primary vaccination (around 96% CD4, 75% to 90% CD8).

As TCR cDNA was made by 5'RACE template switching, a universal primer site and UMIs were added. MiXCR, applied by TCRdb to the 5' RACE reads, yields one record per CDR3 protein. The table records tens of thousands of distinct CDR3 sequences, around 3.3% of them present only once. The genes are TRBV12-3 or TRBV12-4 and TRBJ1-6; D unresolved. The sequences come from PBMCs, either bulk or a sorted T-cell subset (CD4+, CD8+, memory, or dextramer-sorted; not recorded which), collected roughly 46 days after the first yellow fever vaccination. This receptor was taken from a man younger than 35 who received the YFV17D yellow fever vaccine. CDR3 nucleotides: TGTGCCAGCAGCTCGATAGATAATTCACCCCTCCACTTT. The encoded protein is CASSSIDNSPLHF.